The 23 T cell receptor beta chains below come from one sample, sequenced in a study of memory CD4+ T cells and cytomegalovirus serostatus. The sort gate was single viable CD3+CD4+CD8-CD45RO+ cells for memory CD4+ T cells. Some clones are missing from TCRdb's copy, which holds only in-frame ones; the method was immunoSEQ multiplex PCR. This sample yields approximately 41,000 clones, of which 60% to 85% are seen a single time; nearly 6.5% belongs to the top ten. The material sequenced was memory CD4+ T cells from blood. These receptors were collected from an adult in good health and CMV-seronegative.

V is TRBV6-5 and J is TRBJ2-7; maybe TRBD1 (5 bases). The CDR3 is 14 residues long. Germline CDR1 MNHEY, CDR2 SVGAGI. Trimming removed 0 bases at V and 6 bases at J, with 12 bases between. CDR3 protein: CASSYSNQGPEQYF. The CDR3 region has the DNA TGTGCCAGCAGTTACTCGAATCAGGGCCCCGAGCAGTACTTC.

The chain couples TRBV20-1 to TRBJ2-1; D not certain. The CDR3 is 10 residues long. CDR1 is DFQATT and CDR2 is SNEGSKA in the germline V gene (reference sequence). Trimming left V 7 bases short and J 4 bases short, with 5 bases between. The CDR3 loop reads CSVGYNEQFF. The CDR3 region has the DNA TGCAGTGTAGGATACAATGAGCAGTTCTTC.

The genes are TRBV25-1 and TRBJ2-7, with 10 bases that match TRBD1. The CDR3 has 13 residues. The trim removed 11 bases at V and 7 bases at J, leaving 11 bases unmatched. Germline V gene sequence: CDR1 MGHDK, CDR2 SYGVNS. In nucleotides, the CDR3 is TGTGCCGGCGATGGGACAGGGGTTGGGGAGCAGTACTTC. Amino acids: CAGDGTGVGEQYF.

The V gene is TRBV7-2, the J gene TRBJ2-7, with a tentative D call TRBD2 (5 bases). V gave up 5 bases and J gave up 3 bases, with 17 bases separating them. The CDR3 loop spans 15 amino acids. Germline V lookup: CDR1 SGHTA, CDR2 FQGNSA. CDR3 nucleotides: TGTGCCAGCAGCCCCCCTAGCTCGAGTCGCTACGAGCAGTACTTC. Amino acid sequence: CASSPPSSSRYEQYF.

This clone appeared a single time. The gene calls are TRBV5-1 and TRBJ2-3, with a tentative D call TRBD1 (5 bases). Germline loops: CDR1 SGHRS, CDR2 YFSETQ. V was clipped by 0 bases and J by 2 bases, with 13 bases between them. The CDR3 covers 16 residues. CDR3 loop: CASSLGRDSYTDTQYF. The CDR3 DNA is TGCGCCAGCAGCTTGGGCAGGGATTCGTACACAGATACGCAGTATTTT.

J is TRBJ1-3 and V is TRBV28; 8 bases map to TRBD1. Per germline, CDR1 MDHEN and CDR2 SYDVKM. The CDR3 covers 14 residues. With V trimmed by 6 bases and J by 3 bases, 4 bases remained unmatched. This chain's CDR3 is CASSTGGGGNTIYF. The CDR3 nucleotides are TGTGCCAGCAGCACAGGGGGGGGTGGAAACACCATATATTTT.

The chain couples TRBV29-1 to TRBJ2-5; D gene ambiguous. The V gene's germline CDR1 is SQVTM and CDR2 ANQGSEA. The ends were cut back, 1 base at V and 5 bases at J, with 8 bases in the middle. This CDR3 is built from 12 residues. CDR3 amino acids: CSVEGWGETQYF. CDR3 bases: TGCAGCGTTGAAGGTTGGGGTGAGACCCAGTACTTC.

This chain uses TRBV6-6 with TRBJ2-1; TRBD2 matches at 9 bases. This CDR3 contains 15 residues. CDR1 and CDR2 from the germline V gene are MNHNY and SVGAGI (reference sequence). J gave up 6 bases and V 3 bases, and 6 bases lay outside the gene matches. The CDR3 DNA reads as TGTGCCAGCAGTTATCCCGGGACTAGCAGCAATGAGCAGTTCTTC. Its protein is CASSYPGTSSNEQFF.

V gene TRBV28 combines with J gene TRBJ1-1, with TRBD1 matching over 7 bases. Germline V gene sequence: CDR1 MDHEN, CDR2 SYDVKM. This CDR3 spans 15 amino acids. The J segment lost 0 bases and the V segment lost 5 bases, leaving 6 bases of the junction unmatched. CDR3 amino acids: CASSEPRGVNTEAFF. CDR3 sequence (DNA): TGTGCCAGCAGTGAACCCAGGGGGGTGAACACTGAAGCTTTCTTT.

This chain's CDR3 is CASSPNDRGRGYGYTF. CDR3 sequence (DNA): TGTGCCAGCAGTCCTAACGACAGGGGGCGCGGCTATGGCTACACCTTC. This rearrangement joins TRBV28 to TRBJ1-2, with 10 bases matching TRBD1. Germline V lookup: CDR1 MDHEN, CDR2 SYDVKM. There are 16 residues in the CDR3. With V trimmed by 5 bases and J by 4 bases, 10 bases remained unmatched.

This clone was picked up a small number of times. This sequence joins TRBV6-1 and TRBJ1-1; D is uncertain. V shed 1 base and J shed 3 bases, with 3 bases lying between them. CDR3 length: 12 amino acids. Germline-derived CDR1 and CDR2 are MNHNS and SASEGT. In nucleotides, the CDR3 is TGTGCCAGCAGTGAAGTATACACTGAAGCTTTCTTT. It is translated as CASSEVYTEAFF.

This clone has only a few counts. V is TRBV28 and J is TRBJ2-3; 15 nucleotides align to TRBD2. V lost 5 bases and J lost 5; bases outside the gene matches: 11. Per the germline V gene, CDR1 is MDHEN and CDR2 is SYDVKM. This CDR3 spans 18 amino acids. CDR3 coding DNA: TGTGCCAGCAGTGGAGAAGGACTAGCGGGAGGGCCTGGAGATACGCAGTATTTT. It codes for CASSGEGLAGGPGDTQYF.

This clone was picked up a small number of times. The chain uses TRBV5-5 and TRBJ2-1; D gene ambiguous. The germline V and J ends were trimmed by 6 bases and 5 bases, with 6 bases remaining between them. This CDR3 has 11 residues. CDR1 and CDR2 from the germline V gene are SGHKS and YYEKEE (reference sequence). CDR3 region: CASMDNNEQFF. CDR3 DNA: TGTGCCAGCATGGATAACAATGAGCAGTTCTTC.

The CDR3 DNA reads TGCGCCAGCAGCCTACGGACTAGCGGGTCGAACAATGAGCAGTTCTTC. It encodes CASSLRTSGSNNEQFF. This chain connects TRBV4-1 to TRBJ2-1; TRBD2 aligns across 11 bases. Per the germline V gene, CDR1 is MGHRA and CDR2 is YSYEKL. V was clipped by 4 bases and J by 5 bases; unmatched bases: 7. The CDR3 spans 16 residues.

The chain joins TRBV7-2 to TRBJ2-2; weak D call: TRBD1 (5 bases). The CDR3 has 16 amino acids. Germline V lookup: CDR1 SGHTA, CDR2 FQGNSA. Deletions cut 5 bases from V and 0 bases from J, with 13 bases between. Here the CDR3 DNA reads TGTGCCAGCAGCCTCTTTTGGGGCCCGAACACCGGGGAGCTGTTTTTT. Its translation is CASSLFWGPNTGELFF.

The J gene is TRBJ2-1, the V gene TRBV30; D tentatively fits TRBD1 or TRBD2 (5 bases each). The germline gives CDR1 GTSNPN, CDR2 SVGIG (reference sequence). V gave up 0 bases and J gave up 5 bases, with 14 bases separating them. The CDR3 loop spans 15 amino acids. CDR3 protein: CAWSVRGVGDNEQFF. The CDR3, as DNA: TGTGCCTGGAGTGTACGGGGAGTAGGGGACAATGAGCAGTTCTTC.

There are a few counts of this clone. V and J are TRBV28 and TRBJ1-5; D gene unclear. Trimming stripped 7 bases from V and 0 bases from J, with 7 bases between. Looked up from germline, CDR1 is MDHEN and CDR2 is SYDVKM. This CDR3 has 13 amino acids. The CDR3 here is CASISYSNQPQHF. CDR3 sequence (DNA): TGTGCCAGCATTAGCTATAGCAATCAGCCCCAGCATTTT. The complete variable domain, with remaining parts taken from reference TRBV28 and TRBJ1-5, reads DVKVTQSSRYLVKRTGEKVFLECVQDMDHENMFWYRQDPGLGLRLIYFSYDVKMKEKGDIPEGYSVSREKKERFSLILESASTNQTSMYLCASISYSNQPQHFGDGTRLSIL.

V is TRBV7-9 and J is TRBJ1-1, with 7 bases fitting TRBD1. Per germline, CDR1 SEHNR and CDR2 FQNEAQ (reference sequence). This CDR3 is built from 15 residues. V dropped 5 bases and J dropped 0; count of bases not matched to a gene: 6. The CDR3 loop reads CASSEDGTVNTEAFF. In DNA form, the CDR3 reads TGTGCCAGCAGCGAAGACGGGACAGTGAACACTGAAGCTTTCTTT.

The chain employs TRBV5-1 and TRBJ2-7; 12 nucleotides align to TRBD1. This CDR3 spans 13 amino acids. J lost 7 bases, V lost 7 bases, and 6 bases had no gene match. Germline CDR1 and CDR2: SGHRS and YFSETQ. In DNA, the CDR3 is TGCGCCAGCTCGGGACAGGGGGCAGAAGAGCAGTACTTC. Protein: CASSGQGAEEQYF.

V and J are TRBV27 and TRBJ2-7, with 7 bases identical to TRBD1. The CDR3 totals 14 residues. The J segment lost 8 bases and the V segment lost 5 bases, leaving 12 bases of the junction unmatched. Per the germline V gene, CDR1 is MNHEY and CDR2 is SMNVEV (reference sequence). This CDR3 reads CASSVYRGNVKQYF. CDR3 sequence (DNA): TGTGCCAGCAGTGTATACAGGGGCAACGTGAAGCAGTACTTC.

This sequence joins TRBV28 and TRBJ2-1; 10 bases map to TRBD2. CDR1 is MDHEN and CDR2 is SYDVKM in the germline V gene. V trimming: 9 bases; J trimming: 6 bases; junction bases outside the gene matches: 5. The CDR3 loop spans 13 amino acids. The DNA for the CDR3 is TGTGCCAGTTCTAGCGGGAGCTCCAATGAGCAGTTCTTC. Translation gives CASSSGSSNEQFF.

This clone has only one observation. This chain connects TRBV28 to TRBJ2-7, with 10 positions matching TRBD2. The V and J ends lost 8 bases and 5 bases, in that order; junction bases with no gene match: 9. The CDR3 extends over 14 amino acids. Germline loops: CDR1 MDHEN, CDR2 SYDVKM. The CDR3 sequence: CASRNSGRFNEQYF. The DNA for the CDR3 is TGTGCCAGCCGAAATAGCGGGAGGTTCAACGAGCAGTACTTC.

The chain carries TRBV11-2 and TRBJ1-4; 8 positions agree with TRBD1. CDR3 length: 14 residues. V was pared by 0 bases and J by 8 bases, with 2 bases of the junction left unmatched. Germline assignment: CDR1 SGHAT and CDR2 FQNNGV. CDR3 region: CASSLDRGREKLFF. As DNA, the CDR3 is TGTGCCAGCAGCTTAGACAGGGGGCGAGAAAAACTGTTTTTT.